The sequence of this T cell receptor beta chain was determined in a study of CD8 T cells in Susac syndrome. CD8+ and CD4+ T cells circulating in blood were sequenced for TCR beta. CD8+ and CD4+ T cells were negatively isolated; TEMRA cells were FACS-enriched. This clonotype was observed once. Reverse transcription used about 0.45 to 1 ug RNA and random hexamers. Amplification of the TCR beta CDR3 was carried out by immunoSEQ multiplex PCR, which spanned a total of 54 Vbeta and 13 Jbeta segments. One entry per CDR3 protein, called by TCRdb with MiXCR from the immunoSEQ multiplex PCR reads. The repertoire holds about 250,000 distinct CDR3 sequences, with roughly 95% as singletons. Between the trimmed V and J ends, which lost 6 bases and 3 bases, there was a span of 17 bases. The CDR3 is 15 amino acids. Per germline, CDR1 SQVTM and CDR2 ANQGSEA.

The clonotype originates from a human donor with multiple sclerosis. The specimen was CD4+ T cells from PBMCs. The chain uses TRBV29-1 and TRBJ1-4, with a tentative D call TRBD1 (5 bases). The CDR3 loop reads CSVRGLVDANEKLFF. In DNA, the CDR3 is TGCAGCGTAAGGGGTTTGGTTGATGCTAATGAAAAACTGTTTTTT.